The 20 T cell receptor beta chains reported below all come from one sample, sequenced in a study of T cell responses to AZD1222 COVID-19 vaccine. Measured with immunoSEQ multiplex PCR; TCRdb has only the in-frame clones, and not every one. Altogether some 84,000 clones are present, 80% to 90% being singletons, with the ten largest covering less than 20%. The source was peripheral blood, collected on day 0 of AZD1222 vaccination. The source is an adult in good health.

The chain recombines TRBV27 with TRBJ1-5, with D maybe TRBD1 (5 bases). CDR3 length: 16 residues. Germline values: CDR1 MNHEY, CDR2 SMNVEV (reference sequence). V was pared by 6 bases and J by 9 bases, with 24 bases between. The CDR3 nucleotides read TGTGCCAGCAGACCGCGGGACGGACGCCCCGGGGGGCCCCAGCATTTT. This sequence encodes CASRPRDGRPGGPQHF.

The V call is TRBV28, the J call TRBJ1-3, with D possibly TRBD1 on 6 matching bases. Germline-derived CDR1 and CDR2 are MDHEN and SYDVKM. The CDR3 is made up of 15 amino acids. Trimming removed 7 bases from V and 0 bases from J, with 13 bases in between. CDR3 sequence: CASTDRPHSGNTIYF. CDR3 nucleotide sequence: TGTGCCAGCACCGACAGGCCACACTCTGGAAACACCATATATTTT.

V is TRBV2 and J is TRBJ1-5; the D is unclear. The CDR3 runs to 13 residues. Germline values: CDR1 SNHLY, CDR2 FYNNEI. The V gene lost 4 bases and the J gene lost 3 bases, with 7 bases spanning the gap. The CDR3 DNA reads TGTGCCAGCAGTGTAGGGATCAATCAGCCCCAGCATTTT. It yields the protein CASSVGINQPQHF.

The rearrangement uses TRBV19 and TRBJ2-1; D might be TRBD2 (7 bases). Per the germline V gene, CDR1 is LNHDA and CDR2 is SQIVND (reference sequence). This CDR3 spans 14 amino acids. V was clipped by 7 bases and J by 7 bases, with 17 bases between them. CDR3 region: CASKEGGADNEQFF. The CDR3 DNA reads as TGTGCCAGTAAGGAAGGGGGGGCGGATAATGAGCAGTTCTTC.

This chain joins TRBV28 and TRBJ1-5; D gene uncertain. This CDR3 comprises 12 residues. Trimming took 6 bases from V and 3 from J, leaving 6 bases between them. Per the germline V gene, CDR1 is MDHEN and CDR2 is SYDVKM. CDR3 nucleotides: TGTGCCAGCAGAGTGACCAATCAGCCCCAGCATTTT. Its protein product is CASRVTNQPQHF.

V and J are TRBV14 and TRBJ1-6; D gene ambiguous. Looked up from germline, CDR1 is SGHDN and CDR2 is FVKESK. The V and J ends lost 3 bases and 1 base respectively, with 4 bases between them. The CDR3 is made up of 14 amino acids. The CDR3 DNA reads as TGTGCCAGCAGCCAGGGGTCCTATAATTCACCCCTCCACTTT. Translated, it gives CASSQGSYNSPLHF.

V and J are TRBV18 and TRBJ1-1, with 8 nucleotides matching TRBD1. Germline CDR1 and CDR2: KGHSH and LQKENI. This CDR3 is built from 16 residues. The V segment lost 3 bases and the J segment 2 bases; nucleotides outside the gene matches: 8. This chain's CDR3 is CASSPNPGQGNTEAFF. The CDR3, as DNA: TGTGCCAGCTCACCGAACCCCGGACAGGGCAACACTGAAGCTTTCTTT. Full variable domain (remainder filled in from reference TRBV18 and TRBJ1-1): NAGVMQNPRHLVRRRGQEARLRCSPMKGHSHVYWYRQLPEEGLKFMVYLQKENIIDESGMPKERFSAEFPKEGPSILRIQQVVRGDSAAYFCASSPNPGQGNTEAFFGQGTRLTVV.

The gene calls are TRBV18 and TRBJ2-7; either TRBD1 or TRBD2 may fit D (5 bases each). Germline values: CDR1 KGHSH, CDR2 LQKENI. This CDR3 spans 14 amino acids. V gave up 2 bases and J gave up 2 bases, with 10 bases separating them. DNA for the CDR3: TGTGCCAGCTCACCATCGGGACGGACCTACGAGCAGTACTTC. It codes for CASSPSGRTYEQYF.

This sequence joins TRBV21-1 and TRBJ1-5; TRBD1 is the table's D call and was not checked against the DNA. TRBV21-1 counts as a pseudogene. The CDR3 sequence is 9 residues long. CDR3 sequence: CASYRGQHF. CDR3 DNA: TGTGCCTCATACAGGGGGCAGCATTTT.

A single count supports this clone. This sequence joins TRBV5-1 and TRBJ2-7; D ambiguous. Germline CDR1 reads SGHRS; CDR2 reads YFSETQ. V shed 0 bases and J shed 0 bases, with 16 bases lying between them. The CDR3 sequence is 17 residues long. CDR3 DNA: TGCGCCAGCAGCTTGGTGTCCTCGCCCCGATTCTCCTACGAGCAGTACTTC. Translating it yields CASSLVSSPRFSYEQYF.

V usage is TRBV7-3 and J usage is TRBJ1-1; D is unclear. The CDR3 spans 13 residues. CDR1 SGHTA and CDR2 FQGTGA come from the germline V gene. Trimming cost V 1 base and J 10 bases, with 13 bases left between them. CDR3 bases: TGTGCCAGCAGCTTAAATGCAGGAGAGCGAGCTTTCTTT. Encoded protein: CASSLNAGERAFF.

The CDR3 protein is CASRVSSGNTIYF. The DNA for the CDR3 is TGTGCCAGCAGGGTATCCTCTGGAAACACCATATATTTT. The chain joins TRBV6-5 to TRBJ1-3; D remains ambiguous. Germline-derived CDR1 and CDR2 are MNHEY and SVGAGI. This CDR3 spans 13 amino acids. V lost 6 bases, J lost 0 bases, and 6 bases lay in between.

The chain employs TRBV28 and TRBJ2-7; D not certain. CDR3 length: 14 residues. V was clipped by 8 bases and J by 0 bases, with 14 bases between them. Germline V gene sequence: CDR1 MDHEN, CDR2 SYDVKM. CDR3 in DNA: TGTGCCAGCCAGTCCGGCGCGACCTCCTACGAGCAGTACTTC. This encodes CASQSGATSYEQYF.

This chain links TRBV3-1 (or the pseudogene TRBV3-2) with TRBJ1-2; no clear D gene. Germline values: CDR1 LGHDT, CDR2 YNNKEL (reference sequence). V was shortened by 6 bases and J by 1 base, with 15 bases between the two germline ends. CDR3 length: 15 amino acids. For the CDR3, the DNA is TGTGCCAGCAGTCAATTGGCGGAACTTAACTATGGCTACACCTTC. As protein: CASSQLAELNYGYTF.

The V gene is TRBV13, the J gene TRBJ1-1, with TRBD1 matching 7 bases. CDR1 and CDR2 from the germline V gene are PRHDT and FYEKMQ (reference sequence). The CDR3 totals 15 residues. After removal of 6 bases from V and 2 bases from J, the junction contained 9 bases not matched to a gene. The CDR3 nucleotides are TGTGCCAGCAGAGTCTGGGACAGACCAAACACTGAAGCTTTCTTT. This encodes CASRVWDRPNTEAFF.

The chain has TRBV11-2 and TRBJ1-4, with 9 bases fitting TRBD1. The CDR3 is 14 residues long. Trimming removed 4 bases from V and 10 bases from J; junction bases left unmatched: 7. In germline, CDR1 is SGHAT, CDR2 FQNNGV. The CDR3 here is CASSSTGGFGKLFF. For the CDR3, the DNA is TGTGCCAGCAGCTCGACAGGGGGTTTCGGAAAACTGTTTTTT.

The sample holds one count of this clone. The V call is TRBV11-3, the J call TRBJ2-5, with TRBD1 identical over 10 bases. CDR3 length: 18 residues. V lost 5 bases, J lost 2 bases, and 14 bases stayed unmatched. CDR1 is SGHNT and CDR2 is YENEEA in the germline V gene. In nucleotides, the CDR3 is TGTGCCAGCAGCCTCTGGGGGACAGGGGCCCACGGACAAGAGACCCAGTACTTC. Translated: CASSLWGTGAHGQETQYF.

The chain uses TRBV2 and TRBJ2-5; D is undetermined. The CDR3 consists of 13 residues. V lost 3 bases, J lost 5 bases, and 10 bases lay in between. Germline V gene lookup returns CDR1 SNHLY and CDR2 FYNNEI. The CDR3 spells CASSDEVGETQYF. Here the CDR3 DNA reads TGTGCCAGCAGTGACGAGGTCGGGGAGACCCAGTACTTC. Complete variable domain (other parts from reference TRBV2 and TRBJ2-5): EPEVTQTPSHQVTQMGQEVILRCVPISNHLYFYWYRQILGQKVEFLVSFYNNEISEKSEIFDDQFSVERPDGSNFTLKIRSTKLEDSAMYFCASSDEVGETQYFGPGTRLLVL.

The genes are TRBV5-1 and TRBJ1-3; possible D gene TRBD1, 5 bases. The CDR3 has 15 amino acids. The V end lost 3 bases, the J end lost 0 bases, and 10 bases lay between the germline ends. CDR1 and CDR2 (germline): SGHRS, YFSETQ. Here the CDR3 DNA reads TGCGCCAGCAGCTATGCTACAGGCTCTGGAAACACCATATATTTT. The encoded protein is CASSYATGSGNTIYF.

V is TRBV3-1 (or the pseudogene TRBV3-2) and J is TRBJ2-2; 13 bases are a match to TRBD2. V gave up 4 bases and J gave up 5 bases; unmatched junction bases: 7. CDR1 LGHDT and CDR2 YNNKEL come from the germline V gene (reference sequence). This CDR3 spans 17 amino acids. In DNA, the CDR3 is TGTGCCAGCAGCCCCATTGGACTAGCGGGAGTAACCGGGGAGCTGTTTTTT. The encoded protein is CASSPIGLAGVTGELFF.